This passage covers 16 T cell receptor beta chains from one sample sequenced in a study of T cell repertoires in cytomegalovirus infection. MiXCR, applied by TCRdb to the reads, yields one record per CDR3 protein. Of approximately 730,000 distinct CDR3 sequences in the sample, 29% were seen once. No antigen has been assigned to these receptors. The material was cultured CD8+ T cells from PBMCs, obtained from culture after CMV antigen stimulation. Every receptor here comes from a human donor in good health (CMV status not recorded). Some clones in this sample may be carry-over from other donors' samples.

The chain recombines TRBV20-1 with TRBJ2-3, with 8 positions matching TRBD1. The V gene's germline CDR1 is DFQATT and CDR2 SNEGSKA (reference sequence). Trimming took 0 bases from V and 0 from J; bases not matched to a gene: 8. The CDR3 is 17 residues long. CDR3 loop: CSARDRGHRPSTDTQYF. CDR3 nucleotide sequence: TGCAGTGCTAGAGACAGGGGGCATAGACCTAGCACAGATACGCAGTATTTT.

This clonotype was counted between two and nine times. The chain is built from TRBV6-6 and TRBJ1-3, with D unresolved. CDR1 and CDR2 from the germline V gene are MNHNY and SVGAGI (reference sequence). This CDR3 contains 14 residues. Trimming pared 6 bases from V and 2 bases from J, leaving 11 bases between. The CDR3 DNA reads as TGTGCCAGCAGGGAAATGACAACTGGAAACACCATATATTTT. Amino acids: CASREMTTGNTIYF.

This chain joins TRBV15 and TRBJ1-1; no definite D call. Trimming pared 2 bases from V and 0 bases from J, leaving 13 bases between. The CDR3 runs 16 residues. CDR1 is LNHNV and CDR2 is YYDKDF in the germline V gene (reference sequence). CDR3 sequence reads: CATSRPREGMNTEAFF. The CDR3 nucleotides read TGTGCCACCAGCAGACCGCGCGAGGGAATGAACACTGAAGCTTTCTTT.

This clonotype has more than one count but fewer than ten. V usage is TRBV12-3 or TRBV12-4 and J usage is TRBJ2-1; TRBD2 aligns across 8 bases. V shed 5 bases, J shed 1 base, and the junction held 4 bases outside the gene matches. This CDR3 region has 15 residues. The CDR3 DNA sequence: TGTGCCAGCAGTGACCGGGGGGGGTCCTACAATGAGCAGTTCTTC. Residues: CASSDRGGSYNEQFF.

This clonotype was detected many times. The V and J genes are TRBV6-1 and TRBJ2-7; a weak D match, TRBD1 (6 bases). V lost 4 bases and J 5 bases, leaving 12 bases between the germline ends. Per germline, CDR1 MNHNS and CDR2 SASEGT. The CDR3 has 13 amino acids. DNA for the CDR3: TGTGCCAGCAGTGGTACAGGGCTCCACGAGCAGTACGTC. It specifies CASSGTGLHEQYV.

This clonotype was detected a few times. The gene calls are TRBV5-4 and TRBJ2-3, with D perhaps matching TRBD2 (7 bases). V gave up 4 bases and J gave up 11 bases, with 20 bases separating them. In germline, CDR1 is SGHNT, CDR2 YYREEE (reference sequence). CDR3 length: 14 residues. CDR3 sequence reads: CASSHRGGSGEQYF. CDR3 nucleotides: TGTGCCAGCAGCCACAGAGGGGGGAGCGGGGAGCAGTATTTT.

The V call is TRBV2, the J call TRBJ2-7; TRBD2 agrees at 9 bases. CDR1 SNHLY and CDR2 FYNNEI come from the germline V gene. This CDR3 contains 15 residues. The junction had 10 bases not matched to a gene; V was cut back by 6 bases and J by 4 bases. CDR3 sequence: CASRPPTSGGYEQYV. The DNA for the CDR3 is TGTGCCAGCAGGCCGCCGACCAGCGGGGGGTACGAGCAGTACGTC.

This clonotype has only a few counts. The J gene is TRBJ2-1, the V gene TRBV6-5, with 8 bases matching TRBD1. Per the germline V gene, CDR1 is MNHEY and CDR2 is SVGAGI. The CDR3 covers 16 residues. V shed 0 bases and J 5 bases; nucleotides not matched to a gene: 6. CDR3 sequence reads: CASSYSDRGSDNEQFF. CDR3 coding DNA: TGTGCCAGCAGTTACTCTGACAGGGGTTCTGACAATGAGCAGTTCTTC.

The chain has TRBV9 and TRBJ2-3, with D perhaps matching TRBD1 (5 bases). V lost 0 bases and J 3 bases, leaving 14 bases between the germline ends. Germline V lookup: CDR1 SGDLS, CDR2 YYNGEE. CDR3 length: 16 amino acids. In nucleotides, the CDR3 is TGTGCCAGCAGCGTAGAGCCAGGGCTCCGGACAGATACGCAGTATTTT. The encoded protein is CASSVEPGLRTDTQYF.

This clonotype was counted only a few times. V is TRBV5-6 and J is TRBJ2-5, with 12 bases that match TRBD2. Germline-derived CDR1 and CDR2 are SGHDT and YYEEEE. There are 17 residues in the CDR3. With 4 bases clipped from V and 3 bases from J, the junction kept 10 bases outside the gene matches. CDR3 nucleotides: TGTGCCAGCAGCCCAGGGAGGAGACTAGCGGGAGAAGAGACCCAGTACTTC. It yields the protein CASSPGRRLAGEETQYF.

V gene TRBV28 combines with J gene TRBJ2-7, with 7 nucleotides matching TRBD1. Germline V gene data show CDR1 as MDHEN and CDR2 as SYDVKM. This CDR3 spans 14 amino acids. CDR3 bases: TGTGTCAGCAAACCGGGACAGTTAACCTACGAGCAGTACGTC. It specifies CVSKPGQLTYEQYV.

V gene TRBV28 combines with J gene TRBJ2-7, with D perhaps given as TRBD1 or TRBD2 (6 bases each). CDR1 and CDR2 (germline): MDHEN, SYDVKM. V dropped 6 bases and J dropped 5 bases, with 14 bases sitting between them. The CDR3 is 13 residues long. CDR3 nucleotides: TGTGCCAGCAGCCCAAGGGGGGCCCACGAGCAGTACGTC. This gives the protein CASSPRGAHEQYV.

This clonotype showed up many times. This CDR3 is CASSPRGGTFLYEQYV. In nucleotides, the CDR3 is TGTGCCAGCAGCCCCAGGGGTGGGACATTCCTTTACGAGCAGTACGTC. V and J are TRBV7-6 and TRBJ2-7; D possibly corresponds to TRBD1 (6 bases). Trimming cost V 5 bases and J 4 bases, with 21 bases left between them. The CDR3 has 16 amino acids. The V gene's germline CDR1 is SGHVS and CDR2 FNYEAQ.

The rearrangement uses TRBV12-3 or TRBV12-4 and TRBJ1-4; D remains unclear. CDR3 size: 14 residues. The germline V and J ends were trimmed by 5 bases and 4 bases, with 11 bases remaining between them. The CDR3 DNA follows: TGTGCCAGCAGTCCCATGGTTAATAATGAAAAACTGTTTTTT. Its protein product is CASSPMVNNEKLFF.

In this sample, this clonotype turned up many times. CDR3 sequence reads: CASSPGARGNEKLFF. DNA of the CDR3: TGTGCCAGCAGCCCCGGGGCCCGAGGGAATGAAAAACTGTTTTTT. The chain recombines TRBV7-8 with TRBJ1-4, with D perhaps TRBD1 (5 bases). V lost 5 bases and J 5 bases, leaving 15 bases between the germline ends. Per the germline V gene, CDR1 is SGHVS and CDR2 is FQNEAQ. The CDR3 consists of 15 residues.

The V call is TRBV10-2, the J call TRBJ1-5; no firm D call. Deletions cut 3 bases from V and 5 bases from J, with 11 bases between. Germline assignment: CDR1 WSHSY and CDR2 SAAADI. This CDR3 region has 14 residues. The CDR3, as DNA: TGCGCCAGCAGTGATAGTTTGACCGATCAGCCCCAGCATTTT. Its protein is CASSDSLTDQPQHF.